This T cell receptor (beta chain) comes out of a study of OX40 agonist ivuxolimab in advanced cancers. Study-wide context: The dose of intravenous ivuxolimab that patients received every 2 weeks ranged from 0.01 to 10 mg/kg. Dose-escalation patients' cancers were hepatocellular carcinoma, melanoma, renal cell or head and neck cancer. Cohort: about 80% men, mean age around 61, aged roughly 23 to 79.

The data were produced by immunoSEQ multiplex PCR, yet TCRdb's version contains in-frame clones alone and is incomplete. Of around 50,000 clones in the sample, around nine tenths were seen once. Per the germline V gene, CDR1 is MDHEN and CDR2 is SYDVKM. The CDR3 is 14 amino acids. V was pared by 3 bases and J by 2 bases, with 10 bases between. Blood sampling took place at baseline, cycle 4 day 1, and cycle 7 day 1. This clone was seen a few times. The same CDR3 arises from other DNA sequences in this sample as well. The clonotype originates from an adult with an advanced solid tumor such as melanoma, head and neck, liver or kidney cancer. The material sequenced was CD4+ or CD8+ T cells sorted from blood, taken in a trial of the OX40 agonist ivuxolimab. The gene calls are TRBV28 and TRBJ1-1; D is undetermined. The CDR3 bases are TGTGCCAGCAGTTTTCTGACACCTAACACTGAAGCTTTCTTT. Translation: CASSFLTPNTEAFF.